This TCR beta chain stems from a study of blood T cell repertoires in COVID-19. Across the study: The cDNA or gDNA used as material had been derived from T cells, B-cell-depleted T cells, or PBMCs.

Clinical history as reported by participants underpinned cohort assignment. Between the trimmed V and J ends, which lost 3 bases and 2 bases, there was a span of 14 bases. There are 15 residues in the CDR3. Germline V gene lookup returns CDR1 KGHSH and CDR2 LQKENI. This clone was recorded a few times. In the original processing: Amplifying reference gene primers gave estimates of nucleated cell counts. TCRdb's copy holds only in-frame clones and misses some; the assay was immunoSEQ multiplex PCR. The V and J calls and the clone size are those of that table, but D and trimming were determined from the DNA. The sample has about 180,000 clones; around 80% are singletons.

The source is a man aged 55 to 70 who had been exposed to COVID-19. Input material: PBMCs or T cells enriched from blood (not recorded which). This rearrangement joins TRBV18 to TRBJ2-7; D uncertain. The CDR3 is CASSPASTNPYEQYF. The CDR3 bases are TGTGCCAGCTCACCTGCGAGTACGAACCCCTACGAGCAGTACTTC.